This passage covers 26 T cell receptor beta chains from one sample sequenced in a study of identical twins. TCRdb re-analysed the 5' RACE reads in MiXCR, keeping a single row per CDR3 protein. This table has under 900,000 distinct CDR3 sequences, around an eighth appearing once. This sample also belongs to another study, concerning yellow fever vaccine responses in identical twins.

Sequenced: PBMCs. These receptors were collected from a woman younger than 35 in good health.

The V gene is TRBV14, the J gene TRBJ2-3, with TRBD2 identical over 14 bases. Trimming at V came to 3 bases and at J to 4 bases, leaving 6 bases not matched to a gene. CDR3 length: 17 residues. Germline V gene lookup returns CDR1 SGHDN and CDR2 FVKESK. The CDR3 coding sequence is TGTGCCAGCAGCCACCGACTAGCGGGGGGGCCCTCAGATACGCAGTATTTT. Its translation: CASSHRLAGGPSDTQYF.

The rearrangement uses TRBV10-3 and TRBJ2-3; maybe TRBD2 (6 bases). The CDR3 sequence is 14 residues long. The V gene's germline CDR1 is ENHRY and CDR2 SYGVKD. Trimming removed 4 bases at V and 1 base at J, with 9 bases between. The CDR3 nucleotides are TGTGCCATCAGTGGGGAGCGGGGCACAGATACGCAGTATTTT. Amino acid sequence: CAISGERGTDTQYF.

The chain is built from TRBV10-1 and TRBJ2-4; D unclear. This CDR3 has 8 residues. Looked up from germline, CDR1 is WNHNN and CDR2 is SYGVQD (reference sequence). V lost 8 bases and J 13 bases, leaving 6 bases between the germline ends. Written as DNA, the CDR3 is TGCGCCAGCCCCTGGCAGTACTTC. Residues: CASPWQYF.

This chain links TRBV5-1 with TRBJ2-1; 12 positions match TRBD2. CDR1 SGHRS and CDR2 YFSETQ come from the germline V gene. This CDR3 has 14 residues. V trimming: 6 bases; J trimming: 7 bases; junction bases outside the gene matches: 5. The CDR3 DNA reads TGCGCCAGCAATCCGACTAGCGGGAGTAATGAGCAGTTCTTC. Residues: CASNPTSGSNEQFF.

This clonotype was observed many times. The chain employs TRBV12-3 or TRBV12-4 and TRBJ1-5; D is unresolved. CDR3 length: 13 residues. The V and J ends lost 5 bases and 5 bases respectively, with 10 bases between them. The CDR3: CASSGVGDQPQHF. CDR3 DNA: TGTGCCAGCAGTGGTGTCGGGGATCAGCCCCAGCATTTT.

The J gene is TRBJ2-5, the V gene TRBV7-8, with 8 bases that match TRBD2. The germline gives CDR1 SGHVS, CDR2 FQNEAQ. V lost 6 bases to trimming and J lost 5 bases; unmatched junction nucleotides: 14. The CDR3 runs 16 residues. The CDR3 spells CASRDEGAGASETQYF. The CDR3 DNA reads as TGTGCCAGCAGGGATGAGGGAGCGGGAGCGTCCGAGACCCAGTACTTC.

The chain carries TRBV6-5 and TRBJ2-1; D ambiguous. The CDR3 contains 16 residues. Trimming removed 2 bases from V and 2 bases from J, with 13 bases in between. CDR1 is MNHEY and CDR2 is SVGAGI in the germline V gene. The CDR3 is CASSYGRWATYNEQFF. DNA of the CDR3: TGTGCCAGCAGTTACGGTCGGTGGGCTACCTACAATGAGCAGTTCTTC.

CDR3 DNA sequence: TGTGCCAGCAAAGGGACTAGCGGGAGTGGATCCTACGAGCAGTACTTC. Protein: CASKGTSGSGSYEQYF. The chain links TRBV6-1 to TRBJ2-7, with 14 nucleotides matching TRBD2. J lost 1 base, V lost 7 bases, and 6 bases had no gene match. CDR1 is MNHNS, CDR2 SASEGT, per germline. CDR3 size: 16 residues.

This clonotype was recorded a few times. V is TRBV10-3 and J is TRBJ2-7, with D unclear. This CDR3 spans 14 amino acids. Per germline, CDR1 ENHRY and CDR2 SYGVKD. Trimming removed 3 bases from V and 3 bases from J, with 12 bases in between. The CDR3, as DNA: TGTGCCATCAGTGATCGTGGCCCGGGCTACGAGCAGTACGTC. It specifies CAISDRGPGYEQYV.

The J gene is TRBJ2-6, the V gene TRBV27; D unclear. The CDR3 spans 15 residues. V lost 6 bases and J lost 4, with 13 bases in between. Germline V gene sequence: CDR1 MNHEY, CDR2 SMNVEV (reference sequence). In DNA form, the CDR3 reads TGTGCCAGCAGCTTAGGACCTCTCGGGGCCAACGTCCTGACTTTC. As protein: CASSLGPLGANVLTF.

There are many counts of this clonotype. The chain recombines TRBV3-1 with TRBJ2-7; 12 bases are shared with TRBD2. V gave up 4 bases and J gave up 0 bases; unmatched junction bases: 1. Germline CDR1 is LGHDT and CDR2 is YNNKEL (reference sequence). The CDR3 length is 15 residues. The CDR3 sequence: CASSLLAGGSYEQYF. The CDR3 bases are TGTGCCAGCAGCCTACTAGCGGGAGGCTCCTACGAGCAGTACTTC.

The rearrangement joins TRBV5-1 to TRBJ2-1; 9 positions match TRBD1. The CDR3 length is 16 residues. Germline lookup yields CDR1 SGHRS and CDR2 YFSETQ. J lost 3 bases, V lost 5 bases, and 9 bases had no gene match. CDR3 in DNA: TGCGCCAGCAGTCCGGGACAGGGACCGAACTACAATGAGCAGTTCTTC. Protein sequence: CASSPGQGPNYNEQFF.

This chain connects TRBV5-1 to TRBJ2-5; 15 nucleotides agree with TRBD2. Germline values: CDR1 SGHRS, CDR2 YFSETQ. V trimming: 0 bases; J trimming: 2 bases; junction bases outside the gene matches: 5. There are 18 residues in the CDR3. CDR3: CASSLGTSGGVRQETQYF. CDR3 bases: TGCGCCAGCAGCTTGGGGACTAGCGGGGGGGTCCGGCAAGAGACCCAGTACTTC.

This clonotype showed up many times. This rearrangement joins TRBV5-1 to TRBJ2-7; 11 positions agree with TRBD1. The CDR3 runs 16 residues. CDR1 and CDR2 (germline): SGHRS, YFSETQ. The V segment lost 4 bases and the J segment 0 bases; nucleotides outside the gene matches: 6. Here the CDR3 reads CASSTSGTGGSYEQYF. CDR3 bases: TGCGCCAGCAGCACCTCCGGGACAGGGGGCTCCTACGAGCAGTACTTC.

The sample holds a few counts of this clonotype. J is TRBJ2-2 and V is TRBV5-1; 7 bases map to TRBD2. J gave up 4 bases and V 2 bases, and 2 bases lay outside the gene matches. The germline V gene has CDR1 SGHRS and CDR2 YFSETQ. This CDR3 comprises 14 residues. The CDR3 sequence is CASSFGTTTGELFF. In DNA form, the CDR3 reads TGCGCCAGCAGCTTCGGGACTACCACCGGGGAGCTGTTTTTT.

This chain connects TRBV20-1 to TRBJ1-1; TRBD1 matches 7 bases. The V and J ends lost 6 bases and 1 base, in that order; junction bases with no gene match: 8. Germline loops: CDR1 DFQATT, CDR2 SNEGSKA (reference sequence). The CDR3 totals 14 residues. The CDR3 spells CSARRQGQNTEAFF. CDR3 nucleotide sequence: TGCAGTGCGCGTCGACAGGGCCAGAACACTGAAGCTTTCTTT.

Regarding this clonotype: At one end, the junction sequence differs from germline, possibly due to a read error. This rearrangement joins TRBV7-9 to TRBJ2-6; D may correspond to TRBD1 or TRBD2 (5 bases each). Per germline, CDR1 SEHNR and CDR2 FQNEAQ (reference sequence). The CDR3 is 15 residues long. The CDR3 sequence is CASSPGGSGANGLTF. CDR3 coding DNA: TGTGCCAGCAGCCCCGGAGGATCTGGGGCCAACGGCCTGACTTTC.

The chain's CDR3 is CSARTPAPDTQYF. CDR3 nucleotide sequence: TGCAGTGCTAGGACACCTGCACCAGATACGCAGTATTTT. The chain links TRBV20-1 to TRBJ2-3, with D hard to call. This CDR3 has 13 amino acids. Germline CDR1 reads DFQATT; CDR2 reads SNEGSKA (reference sequence). V dropped 3 bases and J dropped 4 bases, with 11 bases sitting between them.

As DNA, the CDR3 is TGCGCCAGCAGCTCAACAGGGTCCGGCGGAGAGACCCAGTACTTC. Protein sequence: CASSSTGSGGETQYF. V gene TRBV5-1 combines with J gene TRBJ2-5; maybe TRBD1 (6 bases). Trimming pared 3 bases from V and 4 bases from J, leaving 16 bases between. The CDR3 spans 15 residues. Per germline, CDR1 SGHRS and CDR2 YFSETQ.

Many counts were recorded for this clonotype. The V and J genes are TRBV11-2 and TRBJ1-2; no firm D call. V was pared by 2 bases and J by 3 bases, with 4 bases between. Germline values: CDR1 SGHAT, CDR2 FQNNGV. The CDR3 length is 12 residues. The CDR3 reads CASSLQDYGYTF. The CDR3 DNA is TGTGCCAGCAGCTTACAGGACTATGGCTACACCTTC.

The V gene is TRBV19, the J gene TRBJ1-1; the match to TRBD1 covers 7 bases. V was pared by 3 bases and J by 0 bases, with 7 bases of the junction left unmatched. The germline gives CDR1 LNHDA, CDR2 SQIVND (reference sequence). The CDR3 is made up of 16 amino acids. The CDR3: CASSMEGAGMNTEAFF. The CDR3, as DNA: TGTGCCAGTAGTATGGAGGGGGCGGGAATGAACACTGAAGCTTTCTTT.

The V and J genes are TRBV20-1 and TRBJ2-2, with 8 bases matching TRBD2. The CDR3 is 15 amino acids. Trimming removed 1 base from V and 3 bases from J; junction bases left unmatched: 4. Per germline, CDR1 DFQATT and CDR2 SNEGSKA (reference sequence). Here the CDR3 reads CSARAGTRDTGELFF. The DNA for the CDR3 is TGCAGTGCTAGAGCCGGGACTAGGGACACCGGGGAGCTGTTTTTT.

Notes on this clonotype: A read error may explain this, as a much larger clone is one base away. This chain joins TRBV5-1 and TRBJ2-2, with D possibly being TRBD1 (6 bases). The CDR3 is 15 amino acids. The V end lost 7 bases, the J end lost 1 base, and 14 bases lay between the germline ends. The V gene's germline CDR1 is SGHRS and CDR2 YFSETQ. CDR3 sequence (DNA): TGCGCCAGCCGCTCCTTGGGACAGAACACCGGGGAGCTGTTTTTT. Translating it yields CASRSLGQNTGELFF.

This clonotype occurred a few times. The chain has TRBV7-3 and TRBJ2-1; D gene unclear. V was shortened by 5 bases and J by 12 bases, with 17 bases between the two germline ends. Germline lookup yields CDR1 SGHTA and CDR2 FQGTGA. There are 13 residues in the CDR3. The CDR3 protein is CASSHGKNFGQFF. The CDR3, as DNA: TGTGCCAGCAGCCACGGTAAGAACTTCGGGCAGTTCTTC.

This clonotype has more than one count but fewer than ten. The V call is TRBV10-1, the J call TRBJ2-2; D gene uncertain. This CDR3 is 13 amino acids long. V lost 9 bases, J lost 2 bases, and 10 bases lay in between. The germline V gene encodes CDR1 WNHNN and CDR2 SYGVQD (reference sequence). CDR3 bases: TGCGCCAGTGGTACCCTAAACACCGGGGAGCTGTTTTTT. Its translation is CASGTLNTGELFF.

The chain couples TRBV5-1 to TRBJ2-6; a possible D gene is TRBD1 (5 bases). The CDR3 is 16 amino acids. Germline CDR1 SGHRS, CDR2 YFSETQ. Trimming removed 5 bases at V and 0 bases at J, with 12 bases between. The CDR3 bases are TGCGCCAGCAGTTCAGGGTCCTTCTCTGGGGCCAACGTCCTGACTTTC. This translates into CASSSGSFSGANVLTF.